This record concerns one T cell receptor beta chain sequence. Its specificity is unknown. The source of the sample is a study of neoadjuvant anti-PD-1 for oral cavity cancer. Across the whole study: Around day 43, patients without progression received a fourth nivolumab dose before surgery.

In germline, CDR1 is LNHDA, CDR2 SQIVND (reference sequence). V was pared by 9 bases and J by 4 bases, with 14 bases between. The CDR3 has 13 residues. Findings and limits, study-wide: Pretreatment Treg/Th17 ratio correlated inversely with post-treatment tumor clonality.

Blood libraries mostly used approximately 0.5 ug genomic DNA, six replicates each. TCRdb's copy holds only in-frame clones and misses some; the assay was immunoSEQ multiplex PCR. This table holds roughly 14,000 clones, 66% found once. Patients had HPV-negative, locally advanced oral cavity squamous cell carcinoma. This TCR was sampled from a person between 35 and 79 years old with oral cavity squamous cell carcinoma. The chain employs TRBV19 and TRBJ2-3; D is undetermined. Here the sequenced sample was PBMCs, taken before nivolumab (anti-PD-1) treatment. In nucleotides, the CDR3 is TGTGCCAGCCCCACCCCCGGCTCAGATACGCAGTATTTT. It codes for CASPTPGSDTQYF.